This is a list of T cell receptor beta chains from one sample in a study of shared clonotypes between healthy human individuals. Sequencing used immunoSEQ multiplex PCR; TCRdb keeps in-frame clones, though not all of them. The data hold millions of clones, with more than 80% observed a single time. The sequencing sample was made of naive CD4+ T cells from PBMCs. The source is a man aged 18 to 29 in good health. Some clones in this sample may be carry-over from other donors' samples. CDR3s leave out the opening cysteine and the closing phenylalanine or tryptophan. Clone size appears in some rows only: once, few, many, or a class for an expanded clone.

j_call: TRBJ2-7; v_call: TRBV28; clone_size: .; cdr3_aa: ASSSPGTAYSYEQY
j_call: TRBJ1-5; v_call: TRBV5-1; clone_size: .; cdr3_aa: ASSLGQGSNQPQH
j_call: TRBJ1-2; v_call: TRBV2; clone_size: .; cdr3_aa: ASSEAVGYT
j_call: TRBJ1-5; v_call: TRBV5-1; clone_size: few; cdr3_aa: ASSFSTGPNQPQH
j_call: TRBJ2-7; v_call: TRBV9; clone_size: .; cdr3_aa: ASSTSRSTHEQY
j_call: TRBJ1-1; v_call: TRBV5-1; clone_size: .; cdr3_aa: ASSLETGGTEAF
j_call: TRBJ2-2; v_call: TRBV5-1; clone_size: .; cdr3_aa: ASSLAPEAGELF
j_call: TRBJ2-1; v_call: TRBV5-6; clone_size: .; cdr3_aa: ASSHPGYGRAVDEQF
j_call: TRBJ2-5; v_call: TRBV5-5; clone_size: .; cdr3_aa: ASSLWTSGAQETQY
j_call: TRBJ1-3; v_call: TRBV18; clone_size: .; cdr3_aa: ASSRGSTNSGNTIY
j_call: TRBJ2-7; v_call: TRBV9; clone_size: .; cdr3_aa: ASSDGGIPVYEQY
j_call: TRBJ1-2; v_call: TRBV4-1; clone_size: .; cdr3_aa: ASSPPGQGPGYT
j_call: TRBJ1-4; v_call: TRBV7-6; clone_size: few; cdr3_aa: ASSLMGRGYEKLF
j_call: TRBJ1-4; v_call: TRBV10-3; clone_size: once; cdr3_aa: AIKAQGATNEKLF
j_call: TRBJ2-4; v_call: TRBV7-2; clone_size: .; cdr3_aa: ASSLSDRPNIQY
j_call: TRBJ1-1; v_call: TRBV6-5; clone_size: .; cdr3_aa: ASSYFGNTEAF
j_call: TRBJ2-2; v_call: TRBV29-1; clone_size: .; cdr3_aa: SVAQGSGELF
j_call: TRBJ2-5; v_call: TRBV28; clone_size: .; cdr3_aa: ASSPEQTQY
j_call: TRBJ1-2; v_call: TRBV6-5; clone_size: once; cdr3_aa: ASSWDRGTYGYT
j_call: TRBJ1-1; v_call: TRBV30; clone_size: .; cdr3_aa: AWSPSRTGFTEAF
j_call: .; v_call: TRBV30; clone_size: .; cdr3_aa: AWSVGRGRGDEQY
j_call: TRBJ1-5; v_call: TRBV15; clone_size: .; cdr3_aa: ATSRDVWGAGQPQH
j_call: TRBJ1-2; v_call: TRBV29-1; clone_size: .; cdr3_aa: SVAGSLWVDGYT
j_call: TRBJ1-1; v_call: TRBV5-4; clone_size: .; cdr3_aa: ASSSLSTKNTEAF
j_call: TRBJ2-3; v_call: TRBV27; clone_size: .; cdr3_aa: ASSRLGNSRSDTQY
j_call: TRBJ1-4; v_call: TRBV14; clone_size: .; cdr3_aa: ASSPIRATNEKLF
j_call: TRBJ2-1; v_call: TRBV9; clone_size: .; cdr3_aa: ASSVGTPSYNEQF
j_call: TRBJ2-7; v_call: TRBV28; clone_size: .; cdr3_aa: ASSPGGGYEQY
j_call: TRBJ2-2; v_call: TRBV28; clone_size: once; cdr3_aa: ASNTKGGTGELF
j_call: TRBJ2-1; v_call: TRBV21-1; clone_size: .; cdr3_aa: ASSKAPAGGFDEQF
j_call: TRBJ2-3; v_call: TRBV19; clone_size: .; cdr3_aa: ASSLLVLAGGVTDTQY
j_call: TRBJ2-2; v_call: TRBV28; clone_size: .; cdr3_aa: ASSLSTGKGTGELF
j_call: TRBJ2-2; v_call: TRBV4-1; clone_size: .; cdr3_aa: ASSQDYSGQVTGELF
j_call: TRBJ2-2; v_call: TRBV5-1; clone_size: .; cdr3_aa: ASSLRPSNTGELF
j_call: TRBJ1-2; v_call: TRBV30; clone_size: .; cdr3_aa: RGGSSYGYT
j_call: TRBJ2-4; v_call: TRBV6-1; clone_size: .; cdr3_aa: ASSGGRGAKNIQY
j_call: TRBJ1-2; v_call: TRBV5-1; clone_size: .; cdr3_aa: ASSFGWGYT
j_call: TRBJ2-1; v_call: TRBV7-9; clone_size: .; cdr3_aa: ASSATGTGGYNEQF
j_call: TRBJ1-2; v_call: TRBV25-1; clone_size: .; cdr3_aa: ATRQGGNYGYT
j_call: TRBJ2-6; v_call: TRBV7-6; clone_size: .; cdr3_aa: ASSLGSGANVLT
j_call: TRBJ2-2; v_call: TRBV4-3; clone_size: .; cdr3_aa: ASSQEGGTGELF
j_call: TRBJ2-7; v_call: TRBV5-1; clone_size: once; cdr3_aa: ASSEPPGTGSGQY
j_call: TRBJ2-7; v_call: TRBV11-2; clone_size: .; cdr3_aa: ASSLGSGSYEQY
j_call: TRBJ2-2; v_call: TRBV29-1; clone_size: .; cdr3_aa: SVPGRQRNTGELF
j_call: TRBJ2-5; v_call: TRBV18; clone_size: .; cdr3_aa: ASSPKGTQY
j_call: TRBJ2-5; v_call: TRBV9; clone_size: .; cdr3_aa: ASSFQGAIEETQY
j_call: TRBJ2-1; v_call: TRBV19; clone_size: .; cdr3_aa: ASSVGLAPISSYNEQF
j_call: TRBJ2-2; v_call: TRBV7-3; clone_size: .; cdr3_aa: ASSLIPLRLAGTPTGELF
j_call: TRBJ1-2; v_call: TRBV6-1; clone_size: .; cdr3_aa: ASSRDRFNYGYT
j_call: TRBJ2-1; v_call: TRBV28; clone_size: .; cdr3_aa: ASKPGTVGYNEQF
j_call: TRBJ1-1; v_call: TRBV5-1; clone_size: .; cdr3_aa: ASSLVLAGGYTEAF
j_call: TRBJ2-1; v_call: TRBV2; clone_size: .; cdr3_aa: ASHVGSNEQF
j_call: TRBJ1-6; v_call: TRBV28; clone_size: .; cdr3_aa: AIAGRYNSPLH
j_call: TRBJ1-2; v_call: TRBV7-9; clone_size: .; cdr3_aa: ASSEQGTGGYT
j_call: TRBJ2-1; v_call: TRBV5-1; clone_size: .; cdr3_aa: ASSLETGTAYNEQF